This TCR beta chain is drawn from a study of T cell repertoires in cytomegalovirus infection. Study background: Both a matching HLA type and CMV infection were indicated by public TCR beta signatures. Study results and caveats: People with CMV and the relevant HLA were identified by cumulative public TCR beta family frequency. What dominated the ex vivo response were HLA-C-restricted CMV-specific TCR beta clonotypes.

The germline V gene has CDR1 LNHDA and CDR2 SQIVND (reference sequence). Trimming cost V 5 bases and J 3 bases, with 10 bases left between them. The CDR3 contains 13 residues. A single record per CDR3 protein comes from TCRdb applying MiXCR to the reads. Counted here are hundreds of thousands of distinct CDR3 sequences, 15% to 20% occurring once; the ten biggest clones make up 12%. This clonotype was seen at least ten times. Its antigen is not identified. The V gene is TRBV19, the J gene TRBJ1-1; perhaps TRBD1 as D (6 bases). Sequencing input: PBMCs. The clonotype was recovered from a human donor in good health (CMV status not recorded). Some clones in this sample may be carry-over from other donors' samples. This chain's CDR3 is CASSWTADTEAFF. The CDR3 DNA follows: TGTGCCAGTAGTTGGACAGCAGACACTGAAGCTTTCTTT.